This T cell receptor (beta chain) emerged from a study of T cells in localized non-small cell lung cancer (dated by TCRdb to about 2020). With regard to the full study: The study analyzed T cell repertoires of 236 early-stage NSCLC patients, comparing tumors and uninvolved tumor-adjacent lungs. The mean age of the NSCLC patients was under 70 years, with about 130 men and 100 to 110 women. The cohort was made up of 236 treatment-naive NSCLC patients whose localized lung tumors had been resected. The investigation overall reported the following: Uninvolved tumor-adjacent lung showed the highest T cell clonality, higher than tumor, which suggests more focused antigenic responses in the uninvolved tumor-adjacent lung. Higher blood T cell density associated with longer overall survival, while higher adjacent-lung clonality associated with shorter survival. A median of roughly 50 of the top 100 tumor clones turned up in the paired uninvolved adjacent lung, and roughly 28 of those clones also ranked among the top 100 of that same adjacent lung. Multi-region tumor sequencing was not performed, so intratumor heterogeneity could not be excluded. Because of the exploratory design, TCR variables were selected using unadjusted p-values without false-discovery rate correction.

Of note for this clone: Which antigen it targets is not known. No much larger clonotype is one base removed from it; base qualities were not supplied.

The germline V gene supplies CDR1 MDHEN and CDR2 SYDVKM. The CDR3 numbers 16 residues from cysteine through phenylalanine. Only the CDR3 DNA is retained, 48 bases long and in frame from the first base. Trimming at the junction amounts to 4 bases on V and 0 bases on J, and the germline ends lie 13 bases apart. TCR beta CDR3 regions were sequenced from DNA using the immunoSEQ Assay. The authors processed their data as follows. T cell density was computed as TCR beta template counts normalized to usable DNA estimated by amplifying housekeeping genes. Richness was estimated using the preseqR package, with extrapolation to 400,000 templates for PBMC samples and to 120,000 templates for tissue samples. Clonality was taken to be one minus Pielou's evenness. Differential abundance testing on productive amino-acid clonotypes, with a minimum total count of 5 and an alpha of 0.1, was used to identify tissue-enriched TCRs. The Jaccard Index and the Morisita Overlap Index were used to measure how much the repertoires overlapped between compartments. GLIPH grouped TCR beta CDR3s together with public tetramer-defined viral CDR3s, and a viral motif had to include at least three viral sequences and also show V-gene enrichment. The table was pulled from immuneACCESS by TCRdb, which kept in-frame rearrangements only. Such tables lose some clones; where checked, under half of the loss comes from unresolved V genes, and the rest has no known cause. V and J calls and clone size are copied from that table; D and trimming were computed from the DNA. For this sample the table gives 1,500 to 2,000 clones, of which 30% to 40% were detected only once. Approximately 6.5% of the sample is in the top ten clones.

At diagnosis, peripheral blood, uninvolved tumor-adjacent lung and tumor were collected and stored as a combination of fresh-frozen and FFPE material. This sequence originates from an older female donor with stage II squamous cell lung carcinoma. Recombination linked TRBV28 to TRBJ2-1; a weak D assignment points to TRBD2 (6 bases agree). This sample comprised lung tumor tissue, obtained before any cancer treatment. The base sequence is TGTGCCAGCAGTTCATCCGGGACTGCCTCCTACAATGAGCAGTTCTTC. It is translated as CASSSSGTASYNEQFF.